Shown below are 21 T cell receptor beta chains from a single sample sequenced in a study of blood T cell repertoires in COVID-19. Repertoires were generated with immunoSEQ multiplex PCR, while TCRdb's copy carries only in-frame clones and drops some. The sample comprises approximately 50,000 clones, approximately 78% of which are singletons, and more than 30% rests with the top ten. Sequenced: peripheral blood. The receptors stem from a man aged 55-75 years with COVID-19, enrolled during active disease.

The chain combines TRBV5-1 with TRBJ1-2; 9 bases are shared with TRBD1. Germline trimming cut 3 bases from V and 8 bases from J; bases unmatched to any gene: 11. This CDR3 has 15 residues. Germline-derived CDR1 and CDR2 are SGHRS and YFSETQ. This CDR3 reads CASSSSGTGSFGYTF. The DNA for the CDR3 is TGCGCCAGCAGCTCATCCGGGACAGGGAGTTTCGGCTACACCTTC.

This clone was seen once. The chain uses TRBV11-2 and TRBJ2-1; TRBD1 matches 8 bases. Germline CDR1 reads SGHAT; CDR2 reads FQNNGV. The J segment lost 1 base and the V segment lost 6 bases, leaving 2 bases of the junction unmatched. The CDR3 is made up of 14 amino acids. The CDR3, as DNA: TGTGCCAGCAGGGGGACAGGTTCCTACAATGAGCAGTTCTTC. Translation gives CASRGTGSYNEQFF.

This rearrangement joins TRBV11-2 to TRBJ2-3, with 7 bases matching TRBD2. The J segment lost 1 base and the V segment lost 5 bases, leaving 3 bases of the junction unmatched. Germline values: CDR1 SGHAT, CDR2 FQNNGV. CDR3 length equals 14 residues. The CDR3 sequence is CASSPGGGTDTQYF. The CDR3 region has the DNA TGTGCCAGCAGCCCGGGGGGTGGCACAGATACGCAGTATTTT. The full variable domain, in which reference TRBV11-2 and TRBJ2-3 provide the parts outside the CDR3, is EAGVAQSPRYKIIEKRQSVAFWCNPISGHATLYWYQQILGQGPKLLIQFQNNGVVDDSQLPKDRFSAERLKGVDSTLKIQPAKLEDSAVYLCASSPGGGTDTQYFGPGTRLTVL.

This chain joins TRBV4-3 and TRBJ1-1; TRBD1 aligns across 8 bases. The V gene end was trimmed by 4 bases and the J gene end by 5 bases; junction bases not matched to a gene: 3. The CDR3 is 13 amino acids. Looked up from germline, CDR1 is LGHNA and CDR2 is YSLEER. In DNA form, the CDR3 reads TGCGCCAGCAGCCGGGACAGGAGGACTGAAGCTTTCTTT. This codes for CASSRDRRTEAFF.

The J gene is TRBJ2-7, the V gene TRBV5-1; D ambiguous. Germline V gene lookup returns CDR1 SGHRS and CDR2 YFSETQ. Trimming left V 2 bases short and J 4 bases short, with 7 bases between. The CDR3 loop spans 12 amino acids. The CDR3 DNA follows: TGCGCCAGCAGCTTATCCAGTTACGAGCAGTACTTC. It translates to CASSLSSYEQYF.

The V call is TRBV6-5, the J call TRBJ2-7; 11 bases are shared with TRBD1. Germline V gives CDR1 MNHEY, CDR2 SVGAGI. The CDR3 has 15 amino acids. The junction had 6 bases not matched to a gene; V was cut back by 6 bases and J by 2 bases. In nucleotides, the CDR3 is TGTGCCAGCAGCTCGAGGGACAGGGGGACCTACGAGCAGTACTTC. This gives the protein CASSSRDRGTYEQYF.

The J gene is TRBJ2-7, the V gene TRBV19, with D maybe TRBD1 (6 bases). Germline CDR1 reads LNHDA; CDR2 reads SQIVND (reference sequence). The V end was cut by 6 bases, the J end by 2 bases, with 8 bases between. The CDR3 has 12 amino acids. CDR3 protein: CASRQGTYEQYF. Written as DNA, the CDR3 is TGTGCCAGTAGACAGGGTACCTACGAGCAGTACTTC. The whole variable domain, remainder taken from reference TRBV19 and TRBJ2-7, is DGGITQSPKYLFRKEGQNVTLSCEQNLNHDAMYWYRQDPGQGLRLIYYSQIVNDFQKGDIAEGYSVSREKKESFPLTVTSAQKNPTAFYLCASRQGTYEQYFGPGTRLTVT.

V usage is TRBV6-5 and J usage is TRBJ2-1; perhaps TRBD2 as D (5 bases). The CDR3 is 15 residues long. V was pared by 9 bases and J by 0 bases, with 15 bases between. Germline V CDR1 and CDR2: MNHEY, SVGAGI. In DNA, the CDR3 is TGTGCCAGTTGGACGGGGATTAGCTCCTACAATGAGCAGTTCTTC. It is translated as CASWTGISSYNEQFF.

This clone was observed a few times. In nucleotides, the CDR3 is TGTGCCTGGAGTGATAGGTGGAGGGACAATCAGCCCCAGCATTTT. It specifies CAWSDRWRDNQPQHF. The rearrangement joins TRBV30 to TRBJ1-5; D not certain. Trimming removed 1 base from V and 3 bases from J, with 13 bases in between. The germline V gene has CDR1 GTSNPN and CDR2 SVGIG (reference sequence). The CDR3 runs 15 residues.

The chain employs TRBV19 and TRBJ2-6; no clear D. The germline gives CDR1 LNHDA, CDR2 SQIVND (reference sequence). The CDR3 loop spans 15 amino acids. The ends were cut back, 2 bases at V and 0 bases at J, with 5 bases in the middle. The chain's CDR3 is CASSIFSSGANVLTF. The CDR3 DNA follows: TGTGCCAGTAGTATATTCTCCTCTGGGGCCAACGTCCTGACTTTC.

The chain is built from TRBV6-2 or TRBV6-3 and TRBJ1-2, with D possibly matching TRBD1 (6 bases). The CDR3 is made up of 14 amino acids. Trimming cost V 6 bases and J 2 bases, with 13 bases left between them. Germline V gene lookup returns CDR1 MNHEY and CDR2 SVGEGT. CDR3 sequence reads: CASSGQRLNYGYTF. The CDR3 DNA sequence: TGTGCCAGCAGCGGACAGAGGTTGAACTATGGCTACACCTTC.

The V gene is TRBV7-9, the J gene TRBJ1-5; 9 bases line up with TRBD1. The CDR3 contains 16 residues. Germline values: CDR1 SEHNR, CDR2 FQNEAQ (reference sequence). V gave up 5 bases and J gave up 4 bases; unmatched junction bases: 9. The CDR3 coding sequence is TGTGCCAGCAGCCCGACGGCCGGGACAGGGAATCAGCCCCAGCATTTT. Residues: CASSPTAGTGNQPQHF.

V and J are TRBV6-1 and TRBJ1-4; perhaps TRBD1 as D (6 bases). Trimming left V 5 bases short and J 5 bases short, with 15 bases between. The CDR3 loop spans 15 amino acids. The germline gives CDR1 MNHNS, CDR2 SASEGT. CDR3 nucleotides: TGTGCCAGCAGTATTACTGGACAGATGAATGAAAAACTGTTTTTT. Encoded protein: CASSITGQMNEKLFF.

The V gene is TRBV30, the J gene TRBJ1-2, with TRBD1 matching over 11 bases. This CDR3 has 13 amino acids. Trimming cost V 5 bases and J 3 bases; bases outside gene matches: 2. Per the germline V gene, CDR1 is GTSNPN and CDR2 is SVGIG (reference sequence). The CDR3 sequence is CAWGTGGDYGYTF. The CDR3 nucleotides read TGTGCCTGGGGGACAGGGGGTGACTATGGCTACACCTTC.

The chain couples TRBV7-6 to TRBJ2-1; 9 nucleotides line up with TRBD2. This CDR3 spans 16 amino acids. Germline CDR1 is SGHVS and CDR2 is FNYEAQ. J gave up 2 bases and V 5 bases, and 7 bases lay outside the gene matches. CDR3 sequence reads: CASSAWTSATYNEQFF. CDR3 nucleotide sequence: TGTGCCAGCAGCGCCTGGACTAGCGCTACCTACAATGAGCAGTTCTTC.

The V call is TRBV9, the J call TRBJ1-2; D is possibly TRBD1 (6 bases). Germline lookup yields CDR1 SGDLS and CDR2 YYNGEE. The CDR3 extends over 15 amino acids. V dropped 3 bases and J dropped 4 bases, with 16 bases sitting between them. DNA of the CDR3: TGTGCCAGCAGCGCCAATCGACAGGTCTCCTATGGCTACACCTTC. Protein product: CASSANRQVSYGYTF. Using reference TRBV9 and TRBJ1-2 for the parts outside the CDR3, the full variable domain is DSGVTQTPKHLITATGQRVTLRCSPRSGDLSVYWYQQSLDQGLQFLIQYYNGEERAKGNILERFSAQQFPDLHSELNLSSLELGDSALYFCASSANRQVSYGYTFGSGTRLTVV.

This chain uses TRBV7-2 with TRBJ1-1; 7 bases are shared with TRBD1. The germline CDR1 and CDR2 sequences are SGHTA and FQGNSA. The CDR3 is 14 residues long. The J segment lost 3 bases and the V segment lost 4 bases, leaving 5 bases of the junction unmatched. The CDR3 DNA sequence: TGTGCCAGCAGCTCTCGACAGGGCCACACTGAAGCTTTCTTT. The encoded protein is CASSSRQGHTEAFF. Full variable domain (rest looked up from reference TRBV7-2 and TRBJ1-1): GAGVSQSPSNKVTEKGKDVELRCDPISGHTALYWYRQSLGQGLEFLIYFQGNSAPDKSGLPSDRFSAERTGGSVSTLTIQRTQQEDSAVYLCASSSRQGHTEAFFGQGTRLTVV.

This clone was counted only a few times. This sequence joins TRBV5-4 and TRBJ2-7, with TRBD2 identical over 7 bases. Germline CDR1 reads SGHNT; CDR2 reads YYREEE (reference sequence). The CDR3 length is 14 residues. V was clipped by 4 bases and J by 2 bases; unmatched bases: 6. The CDR3 DNA reads TGTGCCAGCAGCCAAGCGGGACGGACCTACGAGCAGTACTTC. Translated, it gives CASSQAGRTYEQYF.

The chain joins TRBV7-9 to TRBJ1-2; 11 bases are shared with TRBD1. The CDR3 spans 16 residues. The trim removed 6 bases at V and 2 bases at J, leaving 8 bases unmatched. Germline V gives CDR1 SEHNR, CDR2 FQNEAQ (reference sequence). The CDR3 loop is CASRHLRDRGNYGYTF. The CDR3 DNA sequence: TGTGCCAGCAGGCATCTCCGGGACAGGGGGAACTATGGCTACACCTTC.

This clone has just one count. J is TRBJ2-3 and V is TRBV2, with 11 bases fitting TRBD1. The CDR3 runs to 21 residues. The V segment lost 1 base and the J segment 3 bases; nucleotides outside the gene matches: 18. Germline CDR1 reads SNHLY; CDR2 reads FYNNEI. CDR3 loop: CASSEGWTGGRYDGRTDTQYF. The CDR3 coding sequence is TGTGCCAGCAGTGAAGGCTGGACAGGGGGCAGGTATGACGGGAGAACAGATACGCAGTATTTT.

This chain links TRBV30 with TRBJ2-7; D not resolved. The CDR3 is 11 amino acids. Trimming left V 5 bases short and J 4 bases short, with 9 bases between. From germline, CDR1 is GTSNPN and CDR2 SVGIG (reference sequence). The CDR3 sequence: CAWGPLYEQYF. The CDR3 DNA reads as TGTGCCTGGGGCCCCTTATACGAGCAGTACTTC.